The rows below give T cell receptor beta chains drawn from one sample of a study of cytomegalovirus exposure and HLA in healthy donors. Generated by immunoSEQ multiplex PCR, the TCRdb table keeps only in-frame clones and is missing some. The sample yields 150,000 to 200,000 clones, 82% seen once. The sample taken for sequencing was PBMCs. The receptors shown here come from a man in his forties in good health and CMV-seronegative. The CDR3 runs from the conserved cysteine through the conserved F or W. The D gene is left open where the match is weak. Size tells how often a clone was seen (once, few, many) or the class of an expanded clone, and some rows leave it out.

- TRBJ2-1 TRBV30 TRBD1 CAWSQGASGDEQFF TGTGCCTGGAGTCAGGGGGCATCGGGCGATGAGCAGTTCTTC
- TRBJ1-4 TRBV30 - CAWRRGWRGKLFF TGTGCCTGGAGAAGAGGGTGGCGTGGAAAACTGTTTTTT
few TRBJ2-7 TRBV2 - CASSEYEYEQYF TGTGCCAGCAGTGAGTACGAGTACGAGCAGTACTTC
- TRBJ2-1 TRBV9 - CASSVGRRGIRSSYNEQFF TGTGCCAGCAGCGTAGGTCGTAGGGGGATCCGAAGCTCCTACAATGAGCAGTTCTTC
- TRBJ2-3 TRBV5-1 TRBD2 CASSFGLAASTDTQYF TGCGCCAGCAGCTTCGGACTAGCGGCTAGCACAGATACGCAGTATTTT
once TRBJ1-4 TRBV4-2 - CASSQAAANEKLFF TGTGCCAGCAGCCAAGCCGCGGCTAATGAAAAACTGTTTTTT
- TRBJ2-5 TRBV5-1 - CASSLVPGRQETQYF TGCGCCAGCAGCTTGGTTCCAGGGAGGCAGGAGACCCAGTACTTC
- TRBJ2-1 TRBV6-5 TRBD2 CASSFGGGATYNEQFF TGTGCCAGCAGTTTCGGCGGGGGGGCCACCTACAATGAGCAGTTCTTC
- TRBJ2-3 TRBV18 - CASSPGVPGDTQYF TGTGCCAGCTCACCGGGTGTTCCGGGAGATACGCAGTATTTT
once TRBJ2-7 TRBV7-9 TRBD2 CASRTSGGAEQYF TGTGCCAGCAGGACTAGCGGGGGGGCCGAGCAGTACTTC
- TRBJ2-1 TRBV4-2 - CASSQDWAGELNEQFF TGTGCCAGCAGCCAAGATTGGGCAGGGGAACTCAATGAGCAGTTCTTC